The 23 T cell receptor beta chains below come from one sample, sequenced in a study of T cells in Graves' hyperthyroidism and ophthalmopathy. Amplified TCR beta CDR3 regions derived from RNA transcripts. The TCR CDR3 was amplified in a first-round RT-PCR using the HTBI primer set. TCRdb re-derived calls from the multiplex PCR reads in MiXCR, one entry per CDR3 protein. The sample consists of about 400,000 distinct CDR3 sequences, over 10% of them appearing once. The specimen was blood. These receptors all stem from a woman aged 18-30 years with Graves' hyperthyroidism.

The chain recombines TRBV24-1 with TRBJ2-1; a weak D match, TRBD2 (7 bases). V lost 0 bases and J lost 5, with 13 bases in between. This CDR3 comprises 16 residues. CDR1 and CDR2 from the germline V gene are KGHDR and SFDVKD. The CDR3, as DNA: TGTGCCACCAGTGATTTGCGTGGCGGGGGCAACAATGAGCAGTTCTTC. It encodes CATSDLRGGGNNEQFF.

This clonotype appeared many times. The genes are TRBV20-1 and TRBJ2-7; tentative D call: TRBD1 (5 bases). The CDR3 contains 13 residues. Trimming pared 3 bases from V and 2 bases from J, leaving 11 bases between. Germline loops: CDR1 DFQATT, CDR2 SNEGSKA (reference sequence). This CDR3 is CSASQGRAYEQYF. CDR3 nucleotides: TGCAGTGCTAGTCAGGGCCGAGCCTACGAGCAGTACTTC.

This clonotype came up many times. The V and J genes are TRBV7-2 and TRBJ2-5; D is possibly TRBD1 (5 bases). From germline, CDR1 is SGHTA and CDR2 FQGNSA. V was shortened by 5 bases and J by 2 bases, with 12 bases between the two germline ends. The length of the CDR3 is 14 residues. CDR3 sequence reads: CASSEQDLQETQYF. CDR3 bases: TGTGCCAGCAGCGAACAGGATTTACAAGAGACCCAGTACTTC. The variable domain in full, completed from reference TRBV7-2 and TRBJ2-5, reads GAGVSQSPSNKVTEKGKDVELRCDPISGHTALYWYRQSLGQGLEFLIYFQGNSAPDKSGLPSDRFSAERTGGSVSTLTIQRTQQEDSAVYLCASSEQDLQETQYFGPGTRLLVL.

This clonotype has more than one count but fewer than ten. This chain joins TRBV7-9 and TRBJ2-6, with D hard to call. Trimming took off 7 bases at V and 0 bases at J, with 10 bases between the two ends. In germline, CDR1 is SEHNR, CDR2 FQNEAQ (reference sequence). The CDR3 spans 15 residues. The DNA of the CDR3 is TGTGCCAGCACCTTGTGGAGCTCTGGGGCCAACGTCCTGACTTTC. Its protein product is CASTLWSSGANVLTF. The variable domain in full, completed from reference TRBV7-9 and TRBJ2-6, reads DTGVSQNPRHKITKRGQNVTFRCDPISEHNRLYWYRQTLGQGPEFLTYFQNEAQLEKSRLLSDRFSAERPKGSFSTLEIQRTEQGDSAMYLCASTLWSSGANVLTFGAGSRLTVL.

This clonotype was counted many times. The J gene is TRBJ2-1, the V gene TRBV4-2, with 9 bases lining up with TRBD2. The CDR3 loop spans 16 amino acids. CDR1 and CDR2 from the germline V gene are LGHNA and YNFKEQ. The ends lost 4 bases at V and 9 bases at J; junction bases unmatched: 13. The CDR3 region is CASSPTTSGSSAEQFF. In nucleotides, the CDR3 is TGTGCCAGCAGCCCGACGACTAGCGGCTCTTCTGCTGAGCAGTTCTTC.

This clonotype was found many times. DNA of the CDR3: TGTGCCAGCAGCTCGGCAGTCGGGGAGCTGTTTTTT. Residues: CASSSAVGELFF. The J gene is TRBJ2-2, the V gene TRBV11-3; no reliable D call. CDR1 SGHNT and CDR2 YENEEA come from the germline V gene. The CDR3 totals 12 residues. The ends were cut back, 4 bases at V and 7 bases at J, with 7 bases in the middle. Based on the CDR3 plus reference TRBV11-3 and TRBJ2-2, the full variable domain is EAGVVQSPRYKIIEKKQPVAFWCNPISGHNTLYWYLQNLGQGPELLIRYENEEAVDDSQLPKDRFSAERLKGVDSTLKIQPAELGDSAVYLCASSSAVGELFFGEGSRLTVL.

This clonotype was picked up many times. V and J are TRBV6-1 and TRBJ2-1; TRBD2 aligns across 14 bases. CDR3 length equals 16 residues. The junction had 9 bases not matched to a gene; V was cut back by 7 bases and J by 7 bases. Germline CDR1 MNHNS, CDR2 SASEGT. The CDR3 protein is CASTRTSGGRVNEQFF. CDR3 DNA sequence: TGTGCCAGCACCCGGACTAGCGGGGGGCGGGTTAATGAGCAGTTCTTC.

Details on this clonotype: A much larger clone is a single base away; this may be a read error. CDR3 loop: CASSLARGGYEKLFF. In DNA form, the CDR3 reads TGTGCCAGCAGTTTAGCGAGGGGCGGGTATGAAAAACTGTTTTTT. This sequence joins TRBV12-3 or TRBV12-4 and TRBJ1-4; a possible D gene is TRBD1 (5 bases). The CDR3 is made up of 15 amino acids. The V end lost 0 bases, the J end lost 6 bases, and 11 bases lay between the germline ends.

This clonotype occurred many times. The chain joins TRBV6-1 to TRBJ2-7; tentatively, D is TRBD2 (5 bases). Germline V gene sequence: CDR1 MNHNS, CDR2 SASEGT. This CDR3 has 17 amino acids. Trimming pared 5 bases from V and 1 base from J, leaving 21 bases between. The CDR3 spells CASSPTASGLDSYEQYF. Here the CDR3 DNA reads TGTGCCAGCAGTCCAACAGCGTCCGGACTGGATTCCTACGAGCAGTACTTC.

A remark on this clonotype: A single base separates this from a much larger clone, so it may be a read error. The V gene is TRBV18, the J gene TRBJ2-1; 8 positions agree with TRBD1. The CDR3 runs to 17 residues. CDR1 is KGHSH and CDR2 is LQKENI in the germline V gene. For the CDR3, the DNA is TGTGCCAGCTCACCACAGTTACAGGGGGTCTCCTGCAATGAGCAGTTCTTC. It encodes CASSPQLQGVSCNEQFF. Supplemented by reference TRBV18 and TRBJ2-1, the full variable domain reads NAGVMQNPRHLVRRRGQEARLRCSPMKGHSHVYWYRQLPEEGLKFMVYLQKENIIDESGMPKERFSAEFPKEGPSILRIQQVVRGDSAAYFCASSPQLQGVSCNEQFFGPGTRLTVL.

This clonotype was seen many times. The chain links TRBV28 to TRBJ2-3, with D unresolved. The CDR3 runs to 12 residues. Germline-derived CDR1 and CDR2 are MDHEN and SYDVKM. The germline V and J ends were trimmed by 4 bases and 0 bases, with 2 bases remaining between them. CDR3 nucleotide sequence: TGTGCCAGCAGTTGGAGCACAGATACGCAGTATTTT. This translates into CASSWSTDTQYF.

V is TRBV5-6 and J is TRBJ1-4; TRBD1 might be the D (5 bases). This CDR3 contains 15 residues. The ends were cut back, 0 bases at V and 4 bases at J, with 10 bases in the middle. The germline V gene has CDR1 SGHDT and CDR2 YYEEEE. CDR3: CASSLEGRLNEKLFF. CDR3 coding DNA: TGTGCCAGCAGCTTGGAGGGACGGCTTAATGAAAAACTGTTTTTT.

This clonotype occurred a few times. The CDR3 here is CASSAGGTAAAEAFF. For the CDR3, the DNA is TGTGCCAGCAGCGCAGGGGGGACAGCGGCGGCTGAAGCTTTCTTT. The genes are TRBV9 and TRBJ1-1; TRBD1 matches at 7 bases. J lost 6 bases, V lost 3 bases, and 11 bases had no gene match. Germline-derived CDR1 and CDR2 are SGDLS and YYNGEE. The length of the CDR3 is 15 residues. Looking up the rest from reference TRBV9 and TRBJ1-1 gives the full variable domain: DSGVTQTPKHLITATGQRVTLRCSPRSGDLSVYWYQQSLDQGLQFLIQYYNGEERAKGNILERFSAQQFPDLHSELNLSSLELGDSALYFCASSAGGTAAAEAFFGQGTRLTVV.

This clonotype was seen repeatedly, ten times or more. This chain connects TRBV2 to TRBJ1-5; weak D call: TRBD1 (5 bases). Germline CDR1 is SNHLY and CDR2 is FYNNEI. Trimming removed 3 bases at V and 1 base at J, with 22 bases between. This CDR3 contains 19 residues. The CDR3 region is CASSDEFWDTGRSNQPQHF. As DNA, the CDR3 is TGTGCCAGCAGTGATGAGTTCTGGGATACAGGTCGGAGCAATCAGCCCCAGCATTTT.

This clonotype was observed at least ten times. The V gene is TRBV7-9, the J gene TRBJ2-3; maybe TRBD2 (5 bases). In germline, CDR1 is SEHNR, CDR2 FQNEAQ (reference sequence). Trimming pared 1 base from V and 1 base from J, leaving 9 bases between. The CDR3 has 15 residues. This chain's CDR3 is CASSLGWGGTDTQYF. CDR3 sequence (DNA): TGTGCCAGCAGCTTAGGCTGGGGAGGCACAGATACGCAGTATTTT.

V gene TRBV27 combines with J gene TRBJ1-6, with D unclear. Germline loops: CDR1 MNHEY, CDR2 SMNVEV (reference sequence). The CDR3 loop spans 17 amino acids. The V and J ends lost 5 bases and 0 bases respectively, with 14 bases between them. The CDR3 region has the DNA TGTGCCAGCAGTAGTGAGAGGGCGGGCTCCTATAATTCACCCCTCCACTTT. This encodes CASSSERAGSYNSPLHF.

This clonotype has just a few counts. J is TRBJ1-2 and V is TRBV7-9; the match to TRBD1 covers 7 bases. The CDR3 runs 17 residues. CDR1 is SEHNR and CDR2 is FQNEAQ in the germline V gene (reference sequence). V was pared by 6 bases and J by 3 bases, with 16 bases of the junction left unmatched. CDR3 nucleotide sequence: TGTGCCAGCAGACCACAGACAGGGCGCCGGATCCACTATGGCTACACCTTC. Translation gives CASRPQTGRRIHYGYTF.

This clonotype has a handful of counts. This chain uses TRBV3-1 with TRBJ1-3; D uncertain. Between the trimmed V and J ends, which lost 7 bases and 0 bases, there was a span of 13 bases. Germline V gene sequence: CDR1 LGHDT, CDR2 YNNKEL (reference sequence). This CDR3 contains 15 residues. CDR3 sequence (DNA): TGTGCCAGCACCCTCCCCGGTGCCTCTGGAAACACCATATATTTT. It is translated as CASTLPGASGNTIYF.

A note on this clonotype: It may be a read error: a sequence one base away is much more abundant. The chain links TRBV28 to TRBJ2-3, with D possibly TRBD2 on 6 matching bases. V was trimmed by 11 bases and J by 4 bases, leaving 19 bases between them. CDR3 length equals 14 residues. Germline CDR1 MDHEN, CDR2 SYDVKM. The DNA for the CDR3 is TGTGCCGGCAACCTGGCTAGCGTAGCAGATACGCAGTATTTT. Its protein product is CAGNLASVADTQYF.

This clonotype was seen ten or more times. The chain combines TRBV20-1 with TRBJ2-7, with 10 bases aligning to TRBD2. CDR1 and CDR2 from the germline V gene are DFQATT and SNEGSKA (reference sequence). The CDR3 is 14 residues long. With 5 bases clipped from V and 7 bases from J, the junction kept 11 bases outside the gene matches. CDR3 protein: CSAQGGAGGREQYF. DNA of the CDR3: TGCAGTGCTCAAGGGGGAGCGGGGGGGCGGGAGCAGTACTTC.

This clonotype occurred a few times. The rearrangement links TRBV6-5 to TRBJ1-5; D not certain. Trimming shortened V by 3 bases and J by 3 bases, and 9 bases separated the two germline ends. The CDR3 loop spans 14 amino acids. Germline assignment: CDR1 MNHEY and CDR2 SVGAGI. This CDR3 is CASSYEGVNQPQHF. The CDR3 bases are TGTGCCAGCAGTTATGAGGGTGTCAATCAGCCCCAGCATTTT.

The CDR3 is CASSVGRGSYEQYF. The CDR3 bases are TGTGCCAGCAGCGTCGGGAGGGGCTCCTACGAGCAGTACTTC. The chain couples TRBV2 to TRBJ2-7, with TRBD2 matching over 8 bases. The germline CDR1 and CDR2 sequences are SNHLY and FYNNEI. This CDR3 is built from 14 residues. The V segment lost 6 bases and the J segment 0 bases; nucleotides outside the gene matches: 4.

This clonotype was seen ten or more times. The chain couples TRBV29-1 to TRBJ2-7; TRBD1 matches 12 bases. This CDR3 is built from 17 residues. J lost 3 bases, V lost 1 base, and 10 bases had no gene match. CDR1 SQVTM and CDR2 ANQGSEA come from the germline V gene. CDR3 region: CSVEGDRGRAGGYEQYF. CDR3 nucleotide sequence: TGCAGCGTTGAAGGGGACAGGGGGCGAGCGGGGGGCTACGAGCAGTACTTC.